This entry features one T cell receptor (beta chain) sequence. Its cognate antigen is unknown. This record comes from a study of identical twins. General study results and limits: Without tracking the same donors, conclusions rested on cross-sectional statistical analysis. Alpha sequences that were out-of-frame and twin-shared showed an excess of low generation probability.

The germline CDR1 and CDR2 sequences are DFQATT and SNEGSKA (reference sequence). This CDR3 spans 17 amino acids. Trimming stripped 3 bases from V and 4 bases from J, with 21 bases between. MiXCR, run by TCRdb on the 5' RACE reads, gives a single entry per CDR3 protein. The sample carries 200,000 to 250,000 distinct CDR3 sequences, 7.5% recorded once. The sample was also reused in another study, on yellow fever vaccine responses in identical twins.

The rearrangement uses TRBV20-1 and TRBJ2-2, with D perhaps matching TRBD1 (5 bases). The sequenced sample was memory (CD45RO+) T cells sorted from blood. This TCR derives from a woman aged 18-29 years in good health. The CDR3 sequence is CSARVPGARMVTGELFF. The CDR3 DNA reads as TGCAGTGCTAGGGTTCCTGGGGCCAGGATGGTCACCGGGGAGCTGTTTTTT.